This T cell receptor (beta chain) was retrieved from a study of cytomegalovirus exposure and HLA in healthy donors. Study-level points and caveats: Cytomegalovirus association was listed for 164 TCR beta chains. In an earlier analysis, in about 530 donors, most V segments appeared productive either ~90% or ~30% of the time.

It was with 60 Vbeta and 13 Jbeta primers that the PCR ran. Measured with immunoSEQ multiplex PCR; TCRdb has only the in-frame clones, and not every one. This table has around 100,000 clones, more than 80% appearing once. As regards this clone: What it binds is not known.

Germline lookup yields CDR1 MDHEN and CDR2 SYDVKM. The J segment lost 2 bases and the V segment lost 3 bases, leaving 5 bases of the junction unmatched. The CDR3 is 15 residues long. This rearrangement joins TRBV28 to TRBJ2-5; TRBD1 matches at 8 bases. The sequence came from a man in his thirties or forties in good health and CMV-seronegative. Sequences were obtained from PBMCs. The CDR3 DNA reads TGTGCCAGCAGTTTCCCCTGGACAGGGCAAGAGACCCAGTACTTC. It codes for CASSFPWTGQETQYF.